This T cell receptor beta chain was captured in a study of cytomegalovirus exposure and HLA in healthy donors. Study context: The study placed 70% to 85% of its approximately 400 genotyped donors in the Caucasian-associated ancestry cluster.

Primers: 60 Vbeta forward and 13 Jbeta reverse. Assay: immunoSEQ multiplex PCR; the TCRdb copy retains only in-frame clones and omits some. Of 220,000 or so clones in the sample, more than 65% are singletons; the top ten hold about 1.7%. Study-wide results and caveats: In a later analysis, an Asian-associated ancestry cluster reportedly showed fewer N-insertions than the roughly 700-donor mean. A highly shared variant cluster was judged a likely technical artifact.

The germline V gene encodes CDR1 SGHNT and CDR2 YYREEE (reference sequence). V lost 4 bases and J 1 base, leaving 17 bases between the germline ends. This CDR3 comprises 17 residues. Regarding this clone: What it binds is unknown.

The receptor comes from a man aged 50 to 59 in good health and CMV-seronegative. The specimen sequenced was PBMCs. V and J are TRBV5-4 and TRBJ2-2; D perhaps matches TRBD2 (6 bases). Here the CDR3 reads CASSPQRGTLNTGELFF. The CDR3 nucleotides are TGTGCCAGCAGCCCCCAACGCGGGACTTTGAACACCGGGGAGCTGTTTTTT.